This T cell receptor (beta chain) was observed in a study of CD8+ T cells in alopecia areata. Findings and caveats of the study: Normal scalp showed lower clonality than lesional scalp, especially alopecia totalis/universalis.

Alopecia areata patients provided lesional scalp punch biopsies and peripheral blood. Remarks on this clone: Its antigen is as yet unknown.

Extracted from the samples, RNA was reverse transcribed into cDNA to serve as the sequencing template. Clones were read by immunoSEQ multiplex PCR, and TCRdb kept only the in-frame ones, dropping some. The profile shows 150,000 or so clones, about 47% of them singletons. The germline V gene has CDR1 SGHRS and CDR2 YFSETQ. CDR3 size: 16 residues. The V gene lost 2 bases and the J gene lost 6 bases, with 20 bases spanning the gap. This TCR derives from a human donor with alopecia areata. Sequencing used CD8+ T cells sorted from blood, obtained at week 0. The chain employs TRBV5-1 and TRBJ1-2; D is possibly TRBD1 (5 bases). DNA for the CDR3: TGCGCCAGCAGCTTAGAGGCTCAGGGCGGGGTGGATGGCTACACCTTC. Protein product: CASSLEAQGGVDGYTF.